One and the same sample provided the 11 T cell receptor beta chains below, sequenced in a study of cytomegalovirus exposure and HLA in healthy donors. Researchers ran the PCR with 60 Vbeta and 13 Jbeta primers. Here immunoSEQ multiplex PCR was the method, and the copy in TCRdb shows in-frame clones only, minus some. The sample contains approximately 150,000 clones, around 80% of which appear only once. Material: PBMCs. The receptors were sampled from a man aged 30 to 45 in good health and CMV-seropositive.

This rearrangement joins TRBV11-3 to TRBJ2-5, with a weak D call TRBD1 (6 bases). This CDR3 spans 14 amino acids. Germline CDR1 is SGHNT and CDR2 is YENEEA. Between the trimmed V and J ends, which lost 2 bases and 3 bases, there was a span of 10 bases. The CDR3 sequence is CASSLRDKEETQYF. The CDR3 DNA is TGTGCCAGCAGCTTACGGGACAAAGAAGAGACCCAGTACTTC. Variable domain in full (rest from reference TRBV11-3 and TRBJ2-5): EAGVVQSPRYKIIEKKQPVAFWCNPISGHNTLYWYLQNLGQGPELLIRYENEEAVDDSQLPKDRFSAERLKGVDSTLKIQPAELGDSAVYLCASSLRDKEETQYFGPGTRLLVL.

The chain combines TRBV9 with TRBJ2-4; TRBD2 agrees at 13 bases. Germline lookup yields CDR1 SGDLS and CDR2 YYNGEE. CDR3 size: 19 residues. Losses at the gene ends were 3 bases for V and 2 bases for J; bases not matched to a gene: 11. The CDR3 spells CASSEGLAGTVLPKNIQYF. In DNA, the CDR3 is TGTGCCAGCAGCGAGGGACTAGCGGGGACCGTTTTACCCAAAAACATTCAGTACTTC.

The chain uses TRBV30 and TRBJ1-1; 7 bases are shared with TRBD1. CDR1 GTSNPN and CDR2 SVGIG come from the germline V gene (reference sequence). The CDR3 spans 14 residues. V shed 8 bases, J shed 6 bases, and the junction held 15 bases outside the gene matches. CDR3 nucleotide sequence: TGTGCCCGGGACAGCTCGTTGACGGGCTCTGAAGCTTTCTTT. Translating gives CARDSSLTGSEAFF.

In the case of this clone: Relative to the germline gene, one junction end is altered; a read error may explain this. This chain uses TRBV7-9 with TRBJ1-4; D ambiguous. Germline loops: CDR1 SEHNR, CDR2 FQNEAQ (reference sequence). The CDR3 contains 16 residues. CDR3 region: CSSSPGSGPSGEKLFF. The CDR3 DNA follows: TGTTCCAGCAGCCCGGGGTCGGGCCCAAGTGGAGAAAAACTGTTTTTT.

This sequence joins TRBV7-6 and TRBJ2-5; 11 nucleotides match TRBD2. CDR3 length: 15 residues. From germline, CDR1 is SGHVS and CDR2 FNYEAQ. V lost 2 bases to trimming and J lost 3 bases; unmatched junction nucleotides: 2. CDR3 region: CASSLLAGGEETQYF. In DNA, the CDR3 is TGTGCCAGCAGCTTACTAGCGGGGGGCGAAGAGACCCAGTACTTC.

V and J are TRBV19 and TRBJ2-7; 7 nucleotides align to TRBD2. V was pared by 9 bases and J by 5 bases, with 13 bases of the junction left unmatched. Germline V CDR1 and CDR2: LNHDA, SQIVND (reference sequence). There are 14 residues in the CDR3. The CDR3 sequence is CARVTKAGNDEQYF. Here the CDR3 DNA reads TGTGCCAGAGTGACTAAAGCGGGAAACGACGAGCAGTACTTC.

V and J are TRBV7-2 and TRBJ1-3, with 7 bases matching TRBD1. CDR1 and CDR2 from the germline V gene are SGHTA and FQGNSA. CDR3 length equals 15 residues. After removal of 3 bases from V and 0 bases from J, the junction contained 2 bases not matched to a gene. The CDR3 DNA reads TGTGCCAGCAGCTTCCGGGACAGCTCTGGAAACACCATATATTTT. Its protein product is CASSFRDSSGNTIYF.

As DNA, the CDR3 is TGTGCCAGCAGCTCCCCGAGGGGACAGAACTATGGCTACACCTTC. This gives the protein CASSSPRGQNYGYTF. The chain has TRBV7-9 and TRBJ1-2; 7 bases line up with TRBD1. J was trimmed by 2 bases and V by 4 bases; bases with no gene match: 7. Germline values: CDR1 SEHNR, CDR2 FQNEAQ (reference sequence). The length of the CDR3 is 15 residues.

The genes are TRBV18 and TRBJ2-2; D call uncertain. The CDR3 contains 14 residues. The V and J ends lost 4 bases and 4 bases respectively, with 10 bases between them. The germline CDR1 and CDR2 sequences are KGHSH and LQKENI. DNA for the CDR3: TGTGCCAGCTCACGCGAGCAGGTCACCGGGGAGCTGTTTTTT. Amino acids: CASSREQVTGELFF.

This clone was picked up one time. V is TRBV29-1 and J is TRBJ2-3, with 10 positions matching TRBD2. The CDR3 is 13 amino acids. Germline values: CDR1 SQVTM, CDR2 ANQGSEA. V lost 4 bases to trimming and J lost 8 bases; unmatched junction nucleotides: 6. Here the CDR3 DNA reads TGCAGCGTTGTAGCGGGAGGTCCTACTACGCAGTATTTT. Translation: CSVVAGGPTTQYF.

The chain is built from TRBV28 and TRBJ2-2; TRBD2 matches at 10 bases. Germline V gene lookup returns CDR1 MDHEN and CDR2 SYDVKM. The CDR3 is made up of 15 amino acids. Trimming removed 3 bases from V and 7 bases from J; junction bases left unmatched: 5. This CDR3 reads CASSFLAGEDGELFF. DNA for the CDR3: TGTGCCAGCAGTTTTCTAGCGGGAGAGGACGGGGAGCTGTTTTTT.